These T cell receptor beta chains were read from a single sample in a study of long-term antiretroviral therapy in people with HIV. Clones were read by immunoSEQ multiplex PCR, and TCRdb kept only the in-frame ones, dropping some. The sample contains around 40,000 clones, 70% to 90% of which appear only once. The sequenced sample was unsorted PBMCs, obtained 2.2 years after starting antiretroviral therapy. The receptors were sampled from a man younger than 35 with HIV. The CDR3 runs from the conserved cysteine through the conserved F or W. D genes are given only for firm matches. A row's size may be missing; if present it is once, few, many or a size class.

D,size,J,V,CDR3,DNA
TRBD1,.,TRBJ2-5,TRBV5-1,CASSLSGQGFETQYF,TGCGCCAGCAGCTTGTCTGGACAGGGGTTCGAGACCCAGTACTTC
TRBD2,.,TRBJ2-2,TRBV4-3,CASSQEYEAGGTGELFF,TGCGCCAGCAGCCAAGAGTACGAGGCGGGAGGGACCGGGGAGCTGTTTTTT
.,.,TRBJ1-1,TRBV4-1,CASSQVAGQRNTEAFF,TGCGCCAGCAGCCAAGTGGCCGGACAGAGGAACACTGAAGCTTTCTTT
.,.,TRBJ2-3,TRBV5-6,CASSLVQHTQYF,TGTGCCAGCAGCTTGGTGCAACATACGCAGTATTTT
.,.,TRBJ1-1,TRBV4-1,CASSQEPGLGSGGNTEAFF,TGCGCCAGCAGCCAAGAACCGGGACTCGGATCTGGAGGGAACACTGAAGCTTTCTTT
.,.,TRBJ1-2,TRBV7-9,CASSFGGSSGYTF,TGTGCCAGCAGCTTTGGGGGTTCAAGTGGCTACACCTTC
.,once,TRBJ1-3,TRBV29-1,CSVEDLQGPGNTIYF,TGCAGCGTTGAAGATCTTCAGGGTCCGGGAAACACCATATATTTT
.,once,TRBJ1-2,TRBV6-6,CASSDQGRTDYGYTF,TGTGCCAGCAGCGACCAGGGAAGGACAGACTATGGCTACACCTTC
TRBD2,.,TRBJ2-1,TRBV28,CASRPALSVDASGHLRSYNEQFF,TGTGCCAGCAGACCGGCCCTCTCGGTAGATGCTAGCGGGCACCTGAGGTCCTACAATGAGCAGTTCTTC
.,.,TRBJ1-1,TRBV7-3,CASSPEGSAMNTEAFF,TGTGCCAGCAGCCCCGAGGGCAGCGCAATGAACACTGAAGCTTTCTTT
.,.,TRBJ1-2,TRBV5-1,CASSLNTDYYGYTF,TGCGCCAGCAGCTTGAATACAGACTATTATGGCTACACCTTC
.,.,TRBJ2-1,TRBV6-6,CASSYSPSGAYNEQFF,TGTGCCAGCAGTTATTCCCCCTCCGGGGCGTACAATGAGCAGTTCTTC
.,.,TRBJ2-7,TRBV5-6,CASGTAYEQYF,TGTGCCAGCGGGACCGCCTACGAGCAGTACTTC
.,.,TRBJ2-6,TRBV28,CASSSGSSGANVLTF,TGTGCCAGCAGTTCAGGGTCCTCTGGGGCCAACGTCCTGACTTTC